The present entry profiles one TCR beta chain with its context. Its antigen is not identified. The data stem from a study of vaccination effects on CD4 cells after COVID-19. Study conclusions and caveats: The study enrolled few convalescent patients and sampled no early post-infection timepoints.

Antigen-specific CD4+ T cells were expanded with viral peptide pools in the ViraFEST assay before sequencing. Subsequent to a culture period of around 10 days, CD4+ T cells were isolated. Each participant was given two doses of one vaccine (BNT162b2 or mRNA-1273). The repertoire was sequenced with immunoSEQ multiplex PCR; TCRdb's copy has only in-frame clones and lacks some. The table shows around 30,000 clones, with approximately 75% occurring only once. This CDR3 has 19 amino acids. With 0 bases clipped from V and 2 bases from J, the junction kept 14 bases outside the gene matches. CDR1 and CDR2 (germline): SGHDT, YYEEEE.

The chain employs TRBV5-6 and TRBJ2-7; 10 bases fit TRBD2. The sample in question was CD4+ T cells from PBMCs cultured with HCoV-229E spike peptides, obtained after COVID-19 vaccination. The TCR originated in a human donor who received a COVID-19 vaccine. Written as DNA, the CDR3 is TGTGCCAGCAGCTTGGGTGGGATCCCCCGCACTAGCGGGGCCTACGAGCAGTACTTC. Amino acids: CASSLGGIPRTSGAYEQYF.